This T cell receptor beta chain was found in a study of molecular identifiers for immune sequencing clone quantification listed by TCRdb under 2018. At the level of the whole study: In a replicate experiment, RNA from roughly 18,000 or 92,000 naive CD8 T cells was split into five aliquots, four of which were sequenced. This methods study benchmarked molecular-identifier clustering-based TCR repertoire sequencing (MIDCIRS) and TCR RNA copy counting, using CD8 T cells to do so. Results the study describes overall, beyond this receptor: Modeling indicated about three TCR RNA copies recovered per cell, compared with 9 to 10 by digital PCR, which implies a capture efficiency of around 30%. The naive libraries included spiked-in Jurkat TCR RNA (approximately 11 copies' worth), and this RNA is not part of the donor repertoire. The sizes of highly expanded clones could end up underestimated when identical TCR molecules share a barcode. Without barcode sub-clustering, chimeric consensus sequences inflated TCR diversity; chimeras reached as high as 47%. In CMV-specific effector cells, clones with more than 20 RNA copies accounted for over 97% of molecules, whereas in naive cells such clones accounted for under 1%. Spiked-in Jurkat TCR RNA equal to a single cell's worth was reported to be detectable even within 1,100,000 naive CD8 T cells.

Libraries of naive CD8 T cells were built from anywhere between about 19,000 and 1,000,000 sorted cells, with 10%, 30% or 50% of the purified RNA used. Naive CD8 T cells were FACS-sorted as CD8+CD4-CCR7+CD45RA+ on a BD FACSAria II into RLT Plus buffer. Nine to eleven TCR copies' worth of Jurkat RNA were spiked into about 19,000-1,100,000 naive CD8 T cell samples to test detection sensitivity. Enrichment of CD8 T cells was performed with RosetteSep CD8+ T Cell Enrichment Cocktail and Ficoll-Paque, after which ACK red cell lysis was carried out. Trimming takes 1 base from V and 9 bases from J, and the germline ends sit 10 bases apart. Inclusive of the bounding cysteine and phenylalanine, the CDR3 is 13 residues long. Kept here is only the CDR3 DNA, which spans 39 bases and is read in frame from base 1. From the germline V gene, CDR1 is SGHVS and CDR2 is FQNEAQ. Library prep was done by PCR. The instrument was a NextSeq 500. Bulk TCR libraries were prepared as previously described, using TCR primers listed in Table S5. The Qiagen AllPrep DNA/RNA kit was used to purify total RNA. Before analysis, reads from multiple sequencing runs of the same library were pooled. The original methods were these. Reads were retained only if an exact TCR constant sequence was present, and the retained reads were trimmed to 150 nt and grouped according to their 12-nt molecular barcodes. Within each barcode group, reads were sub-clustered at a 15% Levenshtein threshold, and quality-weighted consensus sequences were built per RNA molecule. Non-functional sequences were discarded, and so were lower-count sequences lying one edit away from another sequence. Based on a fit of two negative binomial distributions, barcode sub-clusters having less than 20% of the maximum read count were discarded. In-frame beta chains were kept once TCRdb had trimmed the public reads at Q25 with fastp and called clones with MiXCR. Each CDR3 protein appears once, grouped with its most common genes and DNA. In this record, the V and J calls reflect TCRdb's handling and not the investigators' own analysis. This sample gives hundreds of thousands of distinct CDR3 sequences in total; 25% of them show up just once. The ten top clones hold roughly 0.83% of the sample.

This clonotype has just one count. It lacks a known antigen. A read error may explain this, as a much larger clone is one base away. The sequence links TRBV7-8 to TRBJ2-1; the D gene is possibly TRBD2, with 5 bases matching. The TCR sequence derives from a human donor in good health. Some libraries in this study had Jurkat cell RNA spiked in. Specimen: naive CD8+ T cells from blood, with Jurkat cell RNA spiked in. The label giving this sample's cell subset or site can be read as: FACS-sorted CD8+CD4-CCR7+CD45RA+ naive T cells. At the DNA level, the sequence is TGTGCCAGCAGCTTAGGGAGGAGAGGTGAGCAGTTCTTC. Translated, it reads CASSLGRRGEQFF.